This T cell receptor beta chain is from a study of shared clonotypes between healthy human individuals. At the level of the study: CD4 naive and CD4 memory each took three plates per donor, while CD8 naive took two and CD8 memory one. Study conclusions and caveats: Some clonotypes were shared by all four sorted-subset donors, while others were not shared. The non-shared ones had lower generation probabilities than the shared ones. A few donors showed sharing of around 5.3% of naive CD4 clonotypes.

A note on this clone: The antigen is not known.

An even split of each subset's genomic DNA across several immunoSEQ plates was performed. Data came from immunoSEQ multiplex PCR; TCRdb stores just in-frame clones and leaves some out. Altogether fewer than 1.6 million clones are present, approximately 98.5% being singletons, with the ten largest covering 0.36%. This receptor was obtained from a man aged 30 to 39 in good health. Material: naive CD4+ T cells sorted from blood. Regarding subset: CD45RA+ positively selected.

DNA of the CDR3: TGTGCCAGCTCATTACAGGGGGCCGGGGGCAATCAGCCCCAGCATTTT. Its translation is CASSLQGAGGNQPQHF. V gene TRBV18 combines with J gene TRBJ1-5, with TRBD1 matching over 9 bases. The CDR3 extends over 16 amino acids. Germline CDR1 and CDR2: KGHSH and LQKENI. Trimming took 5 bases from V and 2 from J; bases not matched to a gene: 7.